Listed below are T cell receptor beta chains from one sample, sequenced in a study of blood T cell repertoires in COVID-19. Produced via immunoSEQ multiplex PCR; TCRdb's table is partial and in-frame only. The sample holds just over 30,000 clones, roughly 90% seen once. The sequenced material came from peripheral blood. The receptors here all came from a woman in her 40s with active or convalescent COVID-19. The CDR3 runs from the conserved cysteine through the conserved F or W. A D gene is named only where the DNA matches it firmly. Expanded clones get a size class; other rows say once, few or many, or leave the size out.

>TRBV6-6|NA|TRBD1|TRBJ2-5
CASSPGGNQETQYF
TGTGCCAGCAGCCCAGGGGGCAACCAAGAGACCCAGTACTTC
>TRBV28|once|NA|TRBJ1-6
CASIRGYNSPLHF
TGTGCCAGCATTCGGGGTTATAATTCACCCCTCCACTTT
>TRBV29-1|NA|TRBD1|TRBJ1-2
CSVTGGEGYGYTF
TGCAGCGTGACAGGGGGTGAGGGCTATGGCTACACCTTC
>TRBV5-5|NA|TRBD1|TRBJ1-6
CASSPQGAVRDSPLHF
TGTGCCAGCAGCCCACAGGGGGCGGTAAGGGATTCACCCCTCCACTTT
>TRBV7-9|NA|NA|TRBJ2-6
CASSLIASVNVLTF
TGTGCCAGCAGCTTAATTGCATCAGTCAACGTCCTGACTTTC
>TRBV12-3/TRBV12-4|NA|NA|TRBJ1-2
CASSLVVGYGYTF
TGTGCCAGCAGTTTAGTAGTTGGCTATGGCTACACCTTC
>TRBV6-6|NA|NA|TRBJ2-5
CASSYGPPETQYF
TGTGCCAGCAGTTATGGCCCCCCAGAGACCCAGTACTTC
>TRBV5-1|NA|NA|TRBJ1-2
CASSSRDRGSYGYTF
TGCGCCAGCAGTTCTAGGGATCGGGGGTCCTATGGCTACACCTTC
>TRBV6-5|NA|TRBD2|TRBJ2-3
CASRVGGSVTQYF
TGTGCCAGCAGAGTGGGCGGGAGCGTAACGCAGTATTTT
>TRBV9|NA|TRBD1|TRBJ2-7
CASSVGATGGSYEQYF
TGTGCCAGCAGCGTAGGGGCGACAGGGGGATCCTACGAGCAGTACTTC
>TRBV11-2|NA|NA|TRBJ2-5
CASSPEPRETQYF
TGTGCCAGCAGCCCTGAGCCCCGAGAGACCCAGTACTTC
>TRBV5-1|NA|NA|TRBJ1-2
CASSNTATNYGYTF
TGCGCCAGCAGCAATACAGCAACTAACTATGGCTACACCTTC
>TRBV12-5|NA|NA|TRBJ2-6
CASGLVLVPPSSGANVLTF
TGTGCTAGTGGTTTGGTACTAGTCCCCCCGAGCTCTGGGGCCAACGTCCTGACTTTC
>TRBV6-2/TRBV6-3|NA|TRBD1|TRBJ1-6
CASSSADRVSRPLHF
TGTGCCAGCAGTTCCGCGGACAGGGTCTCGAGGCCCCTCCACTTT
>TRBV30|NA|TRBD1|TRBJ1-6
CAWMLGTGDPTLHF
TGTGCCTGGATGTTAGGGACAGGGGACCCAACCCTCCACTTT
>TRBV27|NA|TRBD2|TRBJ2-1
CASSLSPVGLAGGIEQFF
TGTGCCAGCAGTTTATCTCCTGTCGGGCTAGCGGGAGGTATTGAGCAGTTCTTC